The source of this TCR beta chain is a study of CD8 T cells in Susac syndrome. On this clonotype itself: Its antigen is undetermined.

V shed 7 bases and J shed 3 bases, with 12 bases lying between them. The CDR3 is 13 residues long. Germline V lookup: CDR1 MGHRA, CDR2 YSYEKL. CD8+ and CD4+ T cells circulating in blood were sequenced for TCR beta. TEMRA cells were enriched by FACS, and CD4+ and CD8+ T cells were negatively isolated. Whole-study results and caveats: The authors acknowledged that the study's TCR sequencing and HLA analysis involved relatively few individuals.

RNA, at about 0.45 to 1 ug, was reverse transcribed with random hexamers. An immunoSEQ multiplex PCR generated amplified TCR beta CDR3 products spanning 54 Vbeta and 13 Jbeta. Using its own MiXCR run on the immunoSEQ multiplex PCR reads, TCRdb lists one record per CDR3 protein. The sample consists of 150,000 to 250,000 distinct CDR3 sequences, 90% to 95% of them appearing once. V and J are TRBV4-1 and TRBJ1-1; possibly TRBD1 for D (5 bases). This receptor was obtained from a human donor with multiple sclerosis. Sequencing was done on a sample of CD4+ T cells from PBMCs. Here the CDR3 DNA reads TGCGCCAGCAAGGAAGGGGAGTACACTGAAGCTTTCTTT. This sequence encodes CASKEGEYTEAFF.